This T cell receptor beta chain was captured by sequencing in a study of blood T cell repertoires in COVID-19. Study-wide context: T cells, B-cell-depleted T cells, or PBMCs supplied cDNA or gDNA.

Trimming at V came to 6 bases and at J to 4 bases, leaving 9 bases not matched to a gene. Germline assignment: CDR1 SEHNR and CDR2 FQNEAQ (reference sequence). This CDR3 contains 15 residues. The table came from immunoSEQ multiplex PCR; TCRdb's copy has only in-frame clones and leaves some out. The sample holds about 110,000 clones, around four fifths seen once. The receptor comes from a man between 65 and 85 years old with acute or convalescent COVID-19. The sequencing input was peripheral blood. V is TRBV7-9 and J is TRBJ2-4; 7 positions match TRBD2. CDR3 sequence: CASSRVGRGKNIQYF. The DNA of the CDR3 is TGTGCCAGCAGTCGCGTGGGGCGGGGGAAAAACATTCAGTACTTC.